This T cell receptor (beta chain) stems from a study of cytomegalovirus exposure and HLA in healthy donors. PCR primers comprised 60 Vbeta and 13 Jbeta primers. The assay was immunoSEQ multiplex PCR, and TCRdb's table has in-frame clones only and misses some. The sample contains around 40,000 clones, about 78% of which appear only once. V lost 6 bases, J lost 4 bases, and 12 bases lay in between. Per the germline V gene, CDR1 is MDHEN and CDR2 is SYDVKM. This CDR3 contains 13 residues. Concerning this clone itself: The target antigen is unknown.

Broader study findings: Published work reported that the classifier diagnosed cytomegalovirus status with high specificity and sensitivity. The investigators catalogued some 160 TCR beta chains as cytomegalovirus-associated.

The clonotype comes from a woman aged 25-40 years in good health and CMV-seronegative. Material for sequencing was PBMCs. This chain links TRBV28 with TRBJ1-2; a weak D match, TRBD1 (6 bases). CDR3 protein: CASRGAESYGYTF. The DNA for the CDR3 is TGTGCCAGCAGGGGGGCCGAAAGCTATGGCTACACCTTC.